The rows below give T cell receptor beta chains drawn from one sample of a study of CD8+CD57+ T cells in acquired aplastic anemia. TCRdb reprocessed the reads with MiXCR, giving one entry per CDR3 protein. This sample carries 200,000 to 250,000 distinct CDR3 sequences, approximately 51% of them seen once, and the ten largest clones take nearly 20%. The sequenced material came from sorted CD4+, CD8+, or CD8+CD57+ T cells (not recorded which) from PBMCs. All receptors derive from a human donor with aplastic anemia. The CDR3 runs from the conserved cysteine through the conserved F or W. The D gene is left open where the match is weak. Clone size appears in some rows only: once, few, many, or a class for an expanded clone.

D gene: NA; clone size: few; V gene: TRBV6-1; J gene: TRBJ1-1; CDR3 DNA: TGTGCCAGCAGTCCCCTCCGGGGAAACACTGAAGCTTTCTTT; CDR3 protein: CASSPLRGNTEAFF
D gene: NA; clone size: NA; V gene: TRBV28; J gene: TRBJ1-1; CDR3 DNA: TGTGCCAGCAATCCCGGGCAGCCGAACACTGAAGCTTTCTTT; CDR3 protein: CASNPGQPNTEAFF
D gene: TRBD2; clone size: NA; V gene: TRBV20-1; J gene: TRBJ2-6; CDR3 DNA: TGCAGTGCCCGGGGGGGGCGAGGAGCCAACGTCCTGACTTTC; CDR3 protein: CSARGGRGANVLTF
D gene: TRBD1; clone size: many; V gene: TRBV7-9; J gene: TRBJ2-7; CDR3 DNA: TGTGCCAGCAGCCGACCTTGGGACAGGGGTGAGCAGTACTTC; CDR3 protein: CASSRPWDRGEQYF
D gene: NA; clone size: many; V gene: TRBV5-4; J gene: TRBJ1-1; CDR3 DNA: TGTGCCAGCAGTCGTGGGGAGAACACTGAAGCTTTCTTT; CDR3 protein: CASSRGENTEAFF
D gene: NA; clone size: NA; V gene: TRBV20-1; J gene: TRBJ1-5; CDR3 DNA: TGCAGTGCTAGGGACAGTAGTTATAGCAATCAGCCCCAGCATTTT; CDR3 protein: CSARDSSYSNQPQHF
D gene: NA; clone size: few; V gene: TRBV5-1; J gene: TRBJ2-5; CDR3 DNA: TGCGCCAGCAGCTTGCAGAGGGAGACCCAGTACTTC; CDR3 protein: CASSLQRETQYF
D gene: NA; clone size: many; V gene: TRBV18; J gene: TRBJ2-7; CDR3 DNA: TGTGCCAGCTCACCACGGGGGACGGACCGCTACGAGCAGTACTTC; CDR3 protein: CASSPRGTDRYEQYF
D gene: TRBD1; clone size: many; V gene: TRBV5-5; J gene: TRBJ1-5; CDR3 DNA: TGTGCCAGCAGCTTTGACAGGGTTGATCAGCCCCAGCATTTT; CDR3 protein: CASSFDRVDQPQHF
D gene: TRBD2; clone size: NA; V gene: TRBV7-2; J gene: TRBJ2-7; CDR3 DNA: TGTGCCAGTAGCCCCGGACTAGCGGTAATCTACGAGCAGTACTTC; CDR3 protein: CASSPGLAVIYEQYF
D gene: NA; clone size: many; V gene: TRBV29-1; J gene: TRBJ1-1; CDR3 DNA: TGCAGCGTTAGACGGAGGGCCCAGGGCACTGAAGCTTTCTTT; CDR3 protein: CSVRRRAQGTEAFF
D gene: NA; clone size: NA; V gene: TRBV19; J gene: TRBJ1-5; CDR3 DNA: TGTGCCAGTAGTATCAAGGGTGTCAGCAATCAGCCCCAGCATTTT; CDR3 protein: CASSIKGVSNQPQHF
D gene: NA; clone size: many; V gene: TRBV20-1; J gene: TRBJ1-2; CDR3 DNA: TGCAGTGCTAGCGGCTCGAGGGAGGACCTCTATGGCTACACCTTC; CDR3 protein: CSASGSREDLYGYTF
D gene: NA; clone size: many; V gene: TRBV10-3; J gene: TRBJ2-7; CDR3 DNA: TGTGCCATCAGTAAGTCGGTGGGCAGGATGGAGCAGTACTTC; CDR3 protein: CAISKSVGRMEQYF
D gene: NA; clone size: once; V gene: TRBV2; J gene: TRBJ2-5; CDR3 DNA: TGTGCCAGCAGTGAAGGGACGTTCCAGGGGACCCAGTACTTC; CDR3 protein: CASSEGTFQGTQYF
D gene: NA; clone size: few; V gene: TRBV15; J gene: TRBJ2-3; CDR3 DNA: TGTGCCACCAGCAGAGCGACCACAGATACGCAGTATTTT; CDR3 protein: CATSRATTDTQYF
D gene: TRBD2; clone size: NA; V gene: TRBV19; J gene: TRBJ2-3; CDR3 DNA: TGTGCCAGTAGTATCGGCGCTAGCGGGGGGAGAGATACGCAGTATTTT; CDR3 protein: CASSIGASGGRDTQYF
D gene: TRBD1; clone size: NA; V gene: TRBV7-2; J gene: TRBJ1-2; CDR3 DNA: TGTGCCAGCAGCTTAGACAGGGGTCAGAACTATGGCTACACCTTC; CDR3 protein: CASSLDRGQNYGYTF
D gene: TRBD1; clone size: NA; V gene: TRBV7-2; J gene: TRBJ1-6; CDR3 DNA: TGTGCCAGCAGGTCCGGGACAGGGAATTCACCCCTCCACTTT; CDR3 protein: CASRSGTGNSPLHF
D gene: NA; clone size: NA; V gene: TRBV2; J gene: TRBJ2-5; CDR3 DNA: TGTGCCAGCACCGTCCCTAGGGAGACCCAGTACTTC; CDR3 protein: CASTVPRETQYF
D gene: NA; clone size: few; V gene: TRBV19; J gene: TRBJ1-1; CDR3 DNA: TGTGCCAGTATCGACCACATGAACACTGAAGCTTTCTTT; CDR3 protein: CASIDHMNTEAFF
D gene: TRBD1; clone size: NA; V gene: TRBV27; J gene: TRBJ1-3; CDR3 DNA: TGTGCCAGCAGAAGGGACAGAGAGATAAACACCATATATTTT; CDR3 protein: CASRRDREINTIYF
D gene: TRBD1; clone size: many; V gene: TRBV6-5; J gene: TRBJ2-7; CDR3 DNA: TGTGCCAGCAGTGGCGCCGGGACAGGGTCGTACGAGCAGTACTTC; CDR3 protein: CASSGAGTGSYEQYF
D gene: TRBD1; clone size: many; V gene: TRBV6-5; J gene: TRBJ1-1; CDR3 DNA: TGTGCCAGCAGGGTGACAGGGTACGGGACTGAAGCTTTCTTT; CDR3 protein: CASRVTGYGTEAFF
D gene: NA; clone size: NA; V gene: TRBV19; J gene: TRBJ2-5; CDR3 DNA: TGTGCCAGTAGTTTCACACGAGAGACCCAGTACTTC; CDR3 protein: CASSFTRETQYF
D gene: NA; clone size: many; V gene: TRBV5-1; J gene: TRBJ2-7; CDR3 DNA: TGCGCCAGCAGCTTGGAGCCAGACCTCTACGAGCAGTACTTC; CDR3 protein: CASSLEPDLYEQYF
D gene: TRBD1; clone size: NA; V gene: TRBV19; J gene: TRBJ2-2; CDR3 DNA: TGTGCCAGTAGCATGACAGGGGCTCGCACCGGGGAGCTGTTTTTT; CDR3 protein: CASSMTGARTGELFF
D gene: TRBD1; clone size: NA; V gene: TRBV19; J gene: TRBJ1-1; CDR3 DNA: TGTGCCAGTAGTTCCCCGGGACAGGGAGCTCGTGAAGCTTTCTTT; CDR3 protein: CASSSPGQGAREAFF
D gene: TRBD1; clone size: many; V gene: TRBV20-1; J gene: TRBJ2-4; CDR3 DNA: TGCAGTGCTAGAGGGAACAGGGGGAGCATTCAGTACTTC; CDR3 protein: CSARGNRGSIQYF
D gene: NA; clone size: NA; V gene: TRBV19; J gene: TRBJ2-3; CDR3 DNA: TGTGCCAGCAGCCAAGGTGTGGGCAGGGGCGATACGCAGTATTTT; CDR3 protein: CASSQGVGRGDTQYF
D gene: TRBD1; clone size: NA; V gene: TRBV27; J gene: TRBJ1-5; CDR3 DNA: TGTGCCAGCAGTCCAGGGGGTAATGGCAATCAGCCCCAGCATTTT; CDR3 protein: CASSPGGNGNQPQHF
D gene: NA; clone size: NA; V gene: TRBV18; J gene: TRBJ1-3; CDR3 DNA: TGTGCCAGCTCATCCTCAGGAACCGCGCGTGGAAACACCATATATTTT; CDR3 protein: CASSSSGTARGNTIYF
D gene: TRBD1; clone size: NA; V gene: TRBV9; J gene: TRBJ1-3; CDR3 DNA: TGTGCCAGCAGCCGGGACAGTGAAACTGGAAACACCATATATTTT; CDR3 protein: CASSRDSETGNTIYF
D gene: TRBD1; clone size: many; V gene: TRBV29-1; J gene: TRBJ1-4; CDR3 DNA: TGCAGCGTAGCCCGGGACAGGGACGAAAAACTGTTTTTT; CDR3 protein: CSVARDRDEKLFF
D gene: NA; clone size: NA; V gene: TRBV9; J gene: TRBJ2-1; CDR3 DNA: TGTGCCAGCAGCGTAGAGTTGGGGGGCTGGAATGAGCAGTTCTTC; CDR3 protein: CASSVELGGWNEQFF
D gene: NA; clone size: NA; V gene: TRBV7-2; J gene: TRBJ1-1; CDR3 DNA: TGTGCCAGCAGCTTAGCGCAGGGCGGCGTGGCTTTCTTT; CDR3 protein: CASSLAQGGVAFF
D gene: NA; clone size: NA; V gene: TRBV18; J gene: TRBJ1-1; CDR3 DNA: TGTGCCAGCTCACCTATAGGTTTTTTAAACACTGAAGCTTTCTTT; CDR3 protein: CASSPIGFLNTEAFF
D gene: TRBD2; clone size: many; V gene: TRBV20-1; J gene: TRBJ2-5; CDR3 DNA: TGCAGTGCTAGTCTGGGAGGGGAGACCCAGTACTTC; CDR3 protein: CSASLGGETQYF
D gene: NA; clone size: NA; V gene: TRBV20-1; J gene: TRBJ1-2; CDR3 DNA: TGCAGTGCTAGACAACCGGGTGGGGACTATGGCTACACCTTC; CDR3 protein: CSARQPGGDYGYTF
D gene: NA; clone size: many; V gene: TRBV20-1; J gene: TRBJ1-6; CDR3 DNA: TGCAGTGCTACACGGGGACTCAGGCGGGGTTCACCCCTCCACTTT; CDR3 protein: CSATRGLRRGSPLHF
D gene: NA; clone size: NA; V gene: TRBV30; J gene: TRBJ1-2; CDR3 DNA: TGTGCCTGGAGTTCGGGCAGGGACCATGGCTACACCTTC; CDR3 protein: CAWSSGRDHGYTF
D gene: NA; clone size: many; V gene: TRBV3-1; J gene: TRBJ1-6; CDR3 DNA: TGTGCCAGCAGACACCAATCAGGGGTACCCCTCCACTTT; CDR3 protein: CASRHQSGVPLHF
D gene: NA; clone size: NA; V gene: TRBV7-9; J gene: TRBJ2-7; CDR3 DNA: TGTGCCAGCAGCCGTGCCTACGAGCAGTACTTC; CDR3 protein: CASSRAYEQYF
D gene: TRBD2; clone size: NA; V gene: TRBV7-9; J gene: TRBJ2-5; CDR3 DNA: TGTGCCAGCAGCATGCTGTCGGGAGCGGGAGATTCGGGGACCCAGTACTTC; CDR3 protein: CASSMLSGAGDSGTQYF
D gene: NA; clone size: many; V gene: TRBV5-6; J gene: TRBJ1-2; CDR3 DNA: TGTGCCAGCAGCCTCCCGGCCGCGGACTATGGCTACACCTTC; CDR3 protein: CASSLPAADYGYTF
D gene: NA; clone size: NA; V gene: TRBV20-1; J gene: TRBJ1-6; CDR3 DNA: TGCAGTGCTATTCGGGGCTATAATTCACCCCTCCACTTT; CDR3 protein: CSAIRGYNSPLHF
D gene: NA; clone size: NA; V gene: TRBV19; J gene: TRBJ1-1; CDR3 DNA: TGTGCCAGTAGTCCCTTAGACAGAACGGGCACTGAAGCTTTCTTT; CDR3 protein: CASSPLDRTGTEAFF
D gene: TRBD1; clone size: few; V gene: TRBV6-6; J gene: TRBJ1-1; CDR3 DNA: TGTGCCAGCAGTTACCCCCCCAGGGGGCGAGGGATTAACACTGAAGCTTTCTTT; CDR3 protein: CASSYPPRGRGINTEAFF
D gene: TRBD1; clone size: many; V gene: TRBV5-1; J gene: TRBJ2-3; CDR3 DNA: TGCGCCAGCAGCTGGGGACAGGGGCTCACAGATACGCAGTATTTT; CDR3 protein: CASSWGQGLTDTQYF
D gene: NA; clone size: many; V gene: TRBV4-1; J gene: TRBJ2-7; CDR3 DNA: TGCGCCAGCAGCCAAGACCGACTCAGGATGGGGTCCTACGAGCAGTACTTC; CDR3 protein: CASSQDRLRMGSYEQYF
D gene: TRBD1; clone size: NA; V gene: TRBV19; J gene: TRBJ1-2; CDR3 DNA: TGTGCCAGTAGTTTCCGGACAGGGCCTAACTATGGCTACACCTTC; CDR3 protein: CASSFRTGPNYGYTF
D gene: NA; clone size: NA; V gene: TRBV29-1; J gene: TRBJ2-7; CDR3 DNA: TGCAGCGTTGGAGGGGGGGCCTACGAGCAGTACTTC; CDR3 protein: CSVGGGAYEQYF